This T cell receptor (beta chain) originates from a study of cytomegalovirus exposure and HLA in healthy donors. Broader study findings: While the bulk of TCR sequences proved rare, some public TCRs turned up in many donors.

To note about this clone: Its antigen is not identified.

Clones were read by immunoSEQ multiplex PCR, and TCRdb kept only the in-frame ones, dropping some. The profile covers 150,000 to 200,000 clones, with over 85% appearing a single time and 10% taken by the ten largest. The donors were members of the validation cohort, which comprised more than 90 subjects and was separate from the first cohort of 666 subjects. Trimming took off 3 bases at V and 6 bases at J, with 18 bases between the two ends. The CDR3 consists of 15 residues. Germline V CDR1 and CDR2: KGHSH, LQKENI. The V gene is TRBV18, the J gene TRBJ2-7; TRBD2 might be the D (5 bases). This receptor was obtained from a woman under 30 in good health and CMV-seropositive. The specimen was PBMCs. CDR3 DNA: TGTGCCAGCTCACCGGCGGCCCAGCGCCGGGGCGAGCAGTACTTC. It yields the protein CASSPAAQRRGEQYF.